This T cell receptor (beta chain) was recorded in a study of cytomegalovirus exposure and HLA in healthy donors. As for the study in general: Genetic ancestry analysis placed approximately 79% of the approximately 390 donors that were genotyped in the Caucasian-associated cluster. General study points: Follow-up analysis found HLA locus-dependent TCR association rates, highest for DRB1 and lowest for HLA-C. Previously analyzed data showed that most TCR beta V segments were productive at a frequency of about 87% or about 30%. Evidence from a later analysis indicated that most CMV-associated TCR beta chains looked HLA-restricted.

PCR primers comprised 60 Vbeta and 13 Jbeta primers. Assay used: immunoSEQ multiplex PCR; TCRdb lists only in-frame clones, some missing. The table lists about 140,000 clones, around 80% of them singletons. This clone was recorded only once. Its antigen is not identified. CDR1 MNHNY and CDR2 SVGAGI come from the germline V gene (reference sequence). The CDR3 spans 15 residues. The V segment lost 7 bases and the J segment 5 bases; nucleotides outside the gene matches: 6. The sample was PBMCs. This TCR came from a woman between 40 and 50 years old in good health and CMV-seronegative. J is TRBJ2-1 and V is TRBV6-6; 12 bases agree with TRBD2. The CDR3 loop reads CASTEGLAGHNEQFF. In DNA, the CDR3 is TGTGCCAGCACCGAGGGACTAGCGGGCCACAATGAGCAGTTCTTC.